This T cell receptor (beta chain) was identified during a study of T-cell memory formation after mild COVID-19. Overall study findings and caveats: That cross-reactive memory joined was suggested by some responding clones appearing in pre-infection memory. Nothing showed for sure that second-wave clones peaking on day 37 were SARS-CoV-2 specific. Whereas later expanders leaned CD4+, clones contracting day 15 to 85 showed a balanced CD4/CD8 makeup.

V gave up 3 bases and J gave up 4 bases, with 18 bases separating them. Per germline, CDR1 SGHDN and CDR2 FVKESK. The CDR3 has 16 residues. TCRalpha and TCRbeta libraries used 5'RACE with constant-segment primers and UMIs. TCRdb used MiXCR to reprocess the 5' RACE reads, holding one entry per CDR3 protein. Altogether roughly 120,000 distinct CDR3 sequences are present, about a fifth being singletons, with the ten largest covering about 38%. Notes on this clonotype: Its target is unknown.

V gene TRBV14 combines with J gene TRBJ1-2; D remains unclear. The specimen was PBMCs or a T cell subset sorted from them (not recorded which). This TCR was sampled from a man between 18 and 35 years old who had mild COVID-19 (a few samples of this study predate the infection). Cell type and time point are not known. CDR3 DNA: TGTGCCAGCAGCCACGTGCTACATGAACGCCCCTATGGCTACACCTTC. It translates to CASSHVLHERPYGYTF.